One sample yielded the 28 T cell receptor beta chains listed below, sequenced in a study of cytomegalovirus exposure and HLA in healthy donors. Use of 60 Vbeta and 13 Jbeta primers characterized the PCR. Generated by immunoSEQ multiplex PCR, the TCRdb table keeps only in-frame clones and is missing some. The table lists approximately 150,000 clones, approximately 80% of them singletons. The sample consisted of PBMCs. All receptors come from a man in his forties in good health and CMV-seronegative.

The chain recombines TRBV5-1 with TRBJ2-3, with D possibly matching TRBD2 (6 bases). Germline V CDR1 and CDR2: SGHRS, YFSETQ. This CDR3 comprises 17 residues. Trimming took 4 bases from V and 2 from J, leaving 20 bases between them. The CDR3 sequence: CASSPAPSSGSTDTQYF. The DNA of the CDR3 is TGCGCCAGCAGCCCAGCACCCTCCAGCGGGTCCACAGATACGCAGTATTTT. Filled out from reference TRBV5-1 and TRBJ2-3, the complete variable domain reads KAGVTQTPRYLIKTRGQQVTLSCSPISGHRSVSWYQQTPGQGLQFLFEYFSETQRNKGNFPGRFSGRQFSNSRSEMNVSTLELGDSALYLCASSPAPSSGSTDTQYFGPGTRLTVL.

V gene TRBV5-4 combines with J gene TRBJ2-5; D is perhaps TRBD1 (6 bases). This CDR3 has 13 residues. Germline loops: CDR1 SGHNT, CDR2 YYREEE (reference sequence). Trimming removed 3 bases at V and 4 bases at J, with 10 bases between. The CDR3: CASSWGQGETQYF. The CDR3 DNA is TGTGCCAGCAGCTGGGGGCAGGGAGAGACCCAGTACTTC.

Only one count was recorded for this clone. This chain links TRBV6-5 with TRBJ2-3; D call uncertain. V was pared by 4 bases and J by 2 bases, with 4 bases between. This CDR3 is built from 12 residues. Germline loops: CDR1 MNHEY, CDR2 SVGAGI. CDR3 DNA: TGTGCCAGCAGTTCCATCACAGATACGCAGTATTTT. Amino acid sequence: CASSSITDTQYF.

The V and J genes are TRBV10-3 and TRBJ2-7, with D perhaps matching TRBD2 (5 bases). The CDR3 spans 12 residues. Germline values: CDR1 ENHRY, CDR2 SYGVKD. V lost 6 bases and J lost 5, with 11 bases in between. CDR3 sequence reads: CAIRRVNDEQYF. The CDR3 DNA reads TGTGCCATCAGGAGGGTGAACGACGAGCAGTACTTC.

As regards this clone: Mismatch with germline at one junction end may stem from a read error. The chain has TRBV4-2 and TRBJ2-3, with 8 bases matching TRBD2. Per the germline V gene, CDR1 is LGHNA and CDR2 is YNFKEQ. The CDR3 covers 14 residues. The CDR3 reads CASNQGLAKDTQYF. The CDR3 nucleotides are TGTGCCAGCAACCAAGGACTAGCCAAAGATACGCAGTATTTT.

The chain joins TRBV5-5 to TRBJ2-3, with 8 bases matching TRBD2. Germline V gene sequence: CDR1 SGHKS, CDR2 YYEKEE (reference sequence). V trimming: 4 bases; J trimming: 1 base; junction bases outside the gene matches: 5. The CDR3 covers 15 residues. CDR3 bases: TGTGCCAGCAGCCCCTTACTAGCGGGCACAGATACGCAGTATTTT. It codes for CASSPLLAGTDTQYF.

Worth noting for this clone: A read error may account for a junction end that differs from germline. The V and J genes are TRBV5-1 and TRBJ2-1, with TRBD2 matching over 12 bases. The CDR3 has 16 residues. CDR1 and CDR2 from the germline V gene are SGHRS and YFSETQ. The CDR3 DNA sequence: TGCGCCAGCAGCTTGGACTCCTGGAATCTAGCGGGGGGGGAGATCTTC. Its protein is CASSLDSWNLAGGEIF.

This rearrangement joins TRBV6-5 to TRBJ1-4, with unresolved D. V was trimmed by 5 bases and J by 3 bases, leaving 13 bases between them. CDR3 length: 15 residues. Germline loops: CDR1 MNHEY, CDR2 SVGAGI. In nucleotides, the CDR3 is TGTGCCAGCAGTCGTCCGGGTGCGGCTAATGAAAAACTGTTTTTT. As protein: CASSRPGAANEKLFF.

This clone came up a few times. The chain employs TRBV28 and TRBJ1-2; no firm D call. Germline V gene data show CDR1 as MDHEN and CDR2 as SYDVKM. The ends were cut back, 8 bases at V and 2 bases at J, with 18 bases in the middle. The CDR3 has 15 residues. The CDR3 nucleotides are TGTGCCAGCTTCACCAATACGGGTGCCAACTATGGCTACACCTTC. Protein sequence: CASFTNTGANYGYTF.

The sample holds a few counts of this clone. The V and J genes are TRBV11-2 and TRBJ2-7; TRBD1 might be the D (5 bases). The germline V and J ends were trimmed by 4 bases and 2 bases, with 9 bases remaining between them. This CDR3 region has 13 residues. Per germline, CDR1 SGHAT and CDR2 FQNNGV. CDR3 region: CASSSGFPYEQYF. DNA for the CDR3: TGTGCCAGCAGCTCAGGGTTTCCCTACGAGCAGTACTTC.

The chain joins TRBV4-3 to TRBJ2-2; 7 bases fit TRBD1. The V and J ends lost 0 bases and 6 bases, in that order; junction bases with no gene match: 10. This CDR3 is 17 amino acids long. Germline CDR1 is LGHNA and CDR2 is YSLEER. The CDR3, as DNA: TGCGCCAGCAGCCAAGATCAGACAGGGTTGTTGGCCGGGGAGCTGTTTTTT. Protein product: CASSQDQTGLLAGELFF.

This clone was observed once. The chain combines TRBV9 with TRBJ1-2; 11 bases match TRBD1. From germline, CDR1 is SGDLS and CDR2 YYNGEE. Trimming at V came to 3 bases and at J to 8 bases, leaving 6 bases not matched to a gene. This CDR3 is built from 14 residues. CDR3 DNA sequence: TGTGCCAGCAGCGAGGGACAGGGGGTGAAGGGCTACACCTTC. Its protein product is CASSEGQGVKGYTF.

This clone has only a few counts. The chain combines TRBV6-4 with TRBJ1-2, with D perhaps TRBD1 (5 bases). V was shortened by 2 bases and J by 4 bases, with 5 bases between the two germline ends. This CDR3 contains 12 residues. Germline CDR1 and CDR2: MRHNA and SNTAGT. The CDR3 loop reads CASSDQGYGYTF. The CDR3 coding sequence is TGTGCCAGCAGTGACCAGGGCTATGGCTACACCTTC.

The chain carries TRBV4-3 and TRBJ2-1, with D maybe TRBD2 (6 bases). The CDR3 contains 15 residues. Trimming removed 0 bases at V and 8 bases at J, with 14 bases between. Germline V gene data show CDR1 as LGHNA and CDR2 as YSLEER. The CDR3 spells CASSQEMGREDEQFF. In nucleotides, the CDR3 is TGCGCCAGCAGCCAAGAAATGGGCAGGGAGGATGAGCAGTTCTTC.

V is TRBV27 and J is TRBJ2-1; 7 bases agree with TRBD2. Germline V lookup: CDR1 MNHEY, CDR2 SMNVEV (reference sequence). V dropped 5 bases and J dropped 9; count of bases not matched to a gene: 4. There are 12 residues in the CDR3. CDR3 DNA: TGTGCCAGCAGTCCTACTAGCGTTGAGCAGTTCTTC. Its translation: CASSPTSVEQFF.

V is TRBV7-2 and J is TRBJ2-2, with 7 bases fitting TRBD1. This CDR3 spans 14 amino acids. CDR1 is SGHTA, CDR2 FQGNSA, per germline. The V and J ends lost 5 bases and 7 bases, in that order; junction bases with no gene match: 7. The CDR3, as DNA: TGTGCCAGCAGCCTTGGACAGGCCCGCGGGGAGCTGTTTTTT. Translation gives CASSLGQARGELFF.

This clone was detected only a few times. The chain joins TRBV6-5 to TRBJ2-2; TRBD2 aligns across 7 bases. J gave up 3 bases and V 6 bases, and 7 bases lay outside the gene matches. Per the germline V gene, CDR1 is MNHEY and CDR2 is SVGAGI. This CDR3 contains 15 residues. CDR3 sequence: CASRAGLADTGELFF. In DNA, the CDR3 is TGTGCCAGCAGGGCGGGGCTAGCGGACACCGGGGAGCTGTTTTTT.

V is TRBV4-1 and J is TRBJ2-1, with D perhaps matching TRBD1 (8 bases). CDR3 size: 17 residues. The ends were cut back, 4 bases at V and 6 bases at J, with 22 bases in the middle. Germline V gene sequence: CDR1 MGHRA, CDR2 YSYEKL. CDR3 sequence: CASSLPSQGGGFNEQFF. The CDR3 DNA sequence: TGCGCCAGCAGCCTCCCCTCACAGGGGGGGGGTTTCAATGAGCAGTTCTTC.

The rearrangement uses TRBV7-7 and TRBJ2-3, with D maybe TRBD2 (6 bases). Trimming took 5 bases from V and 2 from J, leaving 14 bases between them. The CDR3 runs to 15 residues. Germline V gene lookup returns CDR1 SSHAT and CDR2 FNYEAQ (reference sequence). CDR3 in DNA: TGTGCCAGCAGCCGGCTGGAGGGGCCCACAGATACGCAGTATTTT. Protein: CASSRLEGPTDTQYF.

This clone was seen only a few times. The CDR3 bases are TGTGCCAGCAGCGCCGCCCCCGGGACAGAGGGGAATGAGCAGTTCTTC. It yields the protein CASSAAPGTEGNEQFF. The J gene is TRBJ2-1, the V gene TRBV9; 7 positions match TRBD1. In germline, CDR1 is SGDLS, CDR2 YYNGEE. Trimming cost V 3 bases and J 7 bases; bases outside gene matches: 13. The CDR3 is made up of 16 amino acids.

V usage is TRBV2 and J usage is TRBJ2-5; a possible D gene is TRBD2 (6 bases). V was clipped by 8 bases and J by 3 bases, with 13 bases between them. From germline, CDR1 is SNHLY and CDR2 FYNNEI. CDR3 size: 13 residues. DNA for the CDR3: TGTGCCAGCTGGGGAGGAAGGGAAGAGACCCAGTACTTC. The encoded protein is CASWGGREETQYF. The variable domain in full, with the rest retrieved from reference TRBV2 and TRBJ2-5, is EPEVTQTPSHQVTQMGQEVILRCVPISNHLYFYWYRQILGQKVEFLVSFYNNEISEKSEIFDDQFSVERPDGSNFTLKIRSTKLEDSAMYFCASWGGREETQYFGPGTRLLVL.

This sequence joins TRBV28 and TRBJ1-6, with TRBD1 matching 9 bases. Germline lookup yields CDR1 MDHEN and CDR2 SYDVKM. The V and J ends lost 7 bases and 7 bases, in that order; junction bases with no gene match: 5. The length of the CDR3 is 14 residues. The CDR3: CASKQGQGNSPLHF. CDR3 bases: TGTGCCAGCAAGCAGGGACAGGGAAATTCACCCCTCCACTTT.

This clone was recorded a few times. The chain couples TRBV7-8 to TRBJ2-7, with D possibly being TRBD2 (6 bases). This CDR3 region has 13 residues. Germline loops: CDR1 SGHVS, CDR2 FQNEAQ. V lost 5 bases, J lost 2 bases, and 10 bases lay in between. CDR3 residues: CASSNRLAYEQYF. CDR3 sequence (DNA): TGTGCCAGCAGCAACAGACTAGCCTACGAGCAGTACTTC.

J is TRBJ2-7 and V is TRBV7-9; TRBD2 aligns across 10 bases. CDR1 and CDR2 (germline): SEHNR, FQNEAQ (reference sequence). With V trimmed by 4 bases and J by 1 base, 4 bases remained unmatched. The CDR3 has 15 residues. The CDR3 here is CASSSQAGGSYEQYF. The DNA for the CDR3 is TGTGCCAGCAGCTCCCAAGCGGGAGGGTCCTACGAGCAGTACTTC.

This chain connects TRBV11-3 to TRBJ2-2, with TRBD2 matching over 9 bases. The germline V gene encodes CDR1 SGHNT and CDR2 YENEEA. The CDR3 length is 18 residues. With 0 bases clipped from V and 6 bases from J, the junction kept 11 bases outside the gene matches. CDR3 region: CASSLDHGIAGAAGELFF. As DNA, the CDR3 is TGTGCCAGCAGCTTAGATCACGGGATAGCGGGAGCGGCCGGGGAGCTGTTTTTT. Full variable domain (missing parts from reference TRBV11-3 and TRBJ2-2): EAGVVQSPRYKIIEKKQPVAFWCNPISGHNTLYWYLQNLGQGPELLIRYENEEAVDDSQLPKDRFSAERLKGVDSTLKIQPAELGDSAVYLCASSLDHGIAGAAGELFFGEGSRLTVL.

CDR3 bases: TGTGCCAGCAGCCAAGAGGTCGGGGGCTACGAGCAGTACTTC. This codes for CASSQEVGGYEQYF. The chain links TRBV4-2 to TRBJ2-7; possible D gene TRBD2, 6 bases. Trimming stripped 0 bases from V and 3 bases from J, with 9 bases between. There are 14 residues in the CDR3. From germline, CDR1 is LGHNA and CDR2 YNFKEQ.

This clone was observed a single time. The V gene is TRBV5-5, the J gene TRBJ2-7, with 10 positions matching TRBD2. J lost 6 bases, V lost 4 bases, and 16 bases had no gene match. CDR1 is SGHKS, CDR2 YYEKEE, per germline (reference sequence). This CDR3 spans 17 amino acids. CDR3 sequence reads: CASSRLAGNPMLREQYF. The CDR3 DNA reads as TGTGCCAGCAGCCGACTAGCGGGCAACCCCATGCTCCGCGAGCAGTACTTC. The complete variable domain, with remaining parts taken from reference TRBV5-5 and TRBJ2-7, reads DAGVTQSPTHLIKTRGQQVTLRCSPISGHKSVSWYQQVLGQGPQFIFQYYEKEERGRGNFPDRFSARQFPNYSSELNVNALLLGDSALYLCASSRLAGNPMLREQYFGPGTRLTVT.

The V and J genes are TRBV6-5 and TRBJ2-1, with 12 bases that match TRBD2. CDR3 length: 14 amino acids. V trimming: 5 bases; J trimming: 8 bases; junction bases outside the gene matches: 4. Germline V gene data show CDR1 as MNHEY and CDR2 as SVGAGI. CDR3 protein: CASSPLAGGDEQFF. CDR3 DNA: TGTGCCAGCAGTCCTCTAGCGGGAGGGGATGAGCAGTTCTTC.